Presented here are 9 T cell receptor beta chains from one specimen sequenced in a study of blood T cells in healthy people across ages. For the second PCR, which ran for about 7 to 11 cycles, a sample-barcoded 5' primer and a J-beta primer mix were used. TCRdb redid the calling of the 5' RACE reads with MiXCR, one entry per CDR3 protein. The data hold under 2 million distinct CDR3 sequences, with around 36% observed a single time. Sequenced material: blood. The receptors shown here come from a woman aged 25-40 years in good health.

This clonotype was counted only a few times. The gene calls are TRBV4-1 and TRBJ1-2; D unresolved. Trimming removed 0 bases from V and 3 bases from J, with 8 bases in between. This CDR3 spans 14 amino acids. Germline lookup yields CDR1 MGHRA and CDR2 YSYEKL. The chain's CDR3 is CASSQDSSYYGYTF. The CDR3 DNA reads as TGCGCCAGCAGCCAAGACAGTTCTTACTATGGCTACACCTTC.

V usage is TRBV12-5 and J usage is TRBJ1-1; no firm D call. V shed 3 bases and J shed 4 bases, with 6 bases lying between them. This CDR3 is 12 amino acids long. CDR1 and CDR2 from the germline V gene are LGHNT and FRNRAP. CDR3 DNA sequence: TGTGCTAGTGGTTTTAGCTCCACTGAAGCTTTCTTT. This sequence encodes CASGFSSTEAFF.

The V call is TRBV19, the J call TRBJ1-1, with D perhaps matching TRBD1 (6 bases). The germline gives CDR1 LNHDA, CDR2 SQIVND (reference sequence). Trimming removed 6 bases at V and 1 base at J, with 12 bases between. This CDR3 spans 14 amino acids. CDR3 bases: TGTGCCAGTAGGGGTATGGGACAGAACACTGAAGCTTTCTTT. This encodes CASRGMGQNTEAFF. Variable domain in full (rest from reference TRBV19 and TRBJ1-1): DGGITQSPKYLFRKEGQNVTLSCEQNLNHDAMYWYRQDPGQGLRLIYYSQIVNDFQKGDIAEGYSVSREKKESFPLTVTSAQKNPTAFYLCASRGMGQNTEAFFGQGTRLTVV.

The V and J genes are TRBV10-3 and TRBJ2-5; the match to TRBD1 covers 7 bases. After removal of 10 bases from V and 2 bases from J, the junction contained 7 bases not matched to a gene. The CDR3 length is 13 residues. Germline V CDR1 and CDR2: ENHRY, SYGVKD. CDR3 nucleotides: TGTGCCACCCACGGGACAGTACAAGAGACCCAGTACTTC. As protein: CATHGTVQETQYF.

This rearrangement joins TRBV6-1 to TRBJ2-7; unclear D gene. Per germline, CDR1 MNHNS and CDR2 SASEGT. V was clipped by 2 bases and J by 0 bases, with 11 bases between them. There are 15 residues in the CDR3. In DNA form, the CDR3 reads TGTGCCAGCAGTGAAAAAGGAGCAACCTCCTACGAGCAGTACTTC. Translated: CASSEKGATSYEQYF.

CDR3 sequence: CSVTGTGVFEQYF. As DNA, the CDR3 is TGCAGCGTTACGGGGACAGGGGTTTTCGAGCAGTACTTC. This rearrangement joins TRBV29-1 to TRBJ2-7, with 10 positions matching TRBD1. V was pared by 5 bases and J by 6 bases, with 7 bases of the junction left unmatched. The length of the CDR3 is 13 residues. Germline CDR1 and CDR2: SQVTM and ANQGSEA.

The rearrangement uses TRBV29-1 and TRBJ2-5, with 10 bases aligning to TRBD2. The end of the DNA aligns better with TRBJ2-7, so the J call may be wrong. The CDR3 covers 14 residues. Germline assignment: CDR1 SQVTM and CDR2 ANQGSEA. CDR3 DNA sequence: TGCAGCGTTGGAGGGTTAGCGGGAGGATACGAGCAGTACTTC. Translated: CSVGGLAGGYEQYF.

The V call is TRBV20-1, the J call TRBJ2-3, with no clear D. The CDR3 loop spans 13 amino acids. The V gene lost 0 bases and the J gene lost 2 bases, with 6 bases spanning the gap. Per germline, CDR1 DFQATT and CDR2 SNEGSKA (reference sequence). CDR3 residues: CSAREENTDTQYF. In DNA, the CDR3 is TGCAGTGCTAGAGAGGAGAACACAGATACGCAGTATTTT.

Only a few counts were recorded for this clonotype. This chain links TRBV4-2 with TRBJ2-7; 12 bases agree with TRBD2. This CDR3 contains 15 residues. The germline V gene encodes CDR1 LGHNA and CDR2 YNFKEQ. Unmatched junction bases numbered 5, after V lost 4 bases and J lost 4 bases. The CDR3 nucleotides read TGTGCCAGCAGCCCTTACACTAGCGGGGGGTACGAGCAGTACTTC. The encoded protein is CASSPYTSGGYEQYF.